This record covers a single TCR beta chain. Its antigen remains undetermined. Qualities for individual bases were not recorded, and no much larger clone is one base off. Library preparation used 5' RACE. The reads were generated on an Illumina HiSeq 2500. A second PCR of roughly 7 to 12 cycles was performed with a sample-barcoded 5' primer and a J-beta primer mix. A template-switch 5' adaptor carrying 12 random nucleotides introduced a unique molecular identifier onto each TCR beta cDNA molecule. At least 2.5 million CDR3-containing paired-end reads were obtained from each sample. First-strand cDNA was synthesized from all RNA with the Mint cDNA synthesis kit, primed by a TRBC-specific oligonucleotide. Following uracil-DNA glycosylase treatment, all cDNA underwent a first 18-cycle PCR with the universal primers M1SS and BC2_uni_R. From the authors' description of their analysis: For normalization, 1 million high-quality reads, each with a distinct molecular identifier, were randomly selected from each sample. Reads sharing molecular identifiers were discarded rather than binned into consensus sequences. MiTCR, set to a Q25 quality threshold and the strictest error-elimination algorithm, was used for CDR3 identification, clonotype clustering and error correction. Lower-bound total TCR beta diversity was estimated with a nonparametric unseen species model using Euler transformation. TCRdb reworked the public reads: Q25 trimming with fastp, MiXCR clone assembly, productive beta chains retained. Rows merge per CDR3 protein into single entries with the most common DNA and genes. Clone size and V and J calls follow TCRdb, not the original study. The sample yields more than 700,000 distinct CDR3 sequences; about 55% were counted once. Together, the top ten hold about two fifths of the sample.

The approximately 39 donors, aged about 6 to 95 years, were systemically healthy Caucasian individuals from Russia. Each donor gave around 9.5 milliliters of peripheral blood, collected into EDTA-treated Vacutainer tubes. PBMCs were isolated by Ficoll-Paque density-gradient centrifugation, with at least 7 million obtained per sample. Trizol reagent was used to extract total RNA from PBMCs, with at least 5 micrograms per sample. For every donor, flow cytometry on a PBMC aliquot measured the percentage of naive CD45RAhigh/CD27high T cells. The sample comes from a study of blood T cells in healthy people across ages (dated by TCRdb to about 2015). Regarding the research as a whole: In model experiments, template switching captured roughly one uniquely barcoded TCR beta cDNA molecule for every two T cells. To avoid experimental bias, donors of different ages were randomly spread across the sequencing lanes. The donors were split into four age groups: young (average approximately 16 years), middle-aged (39), aged (roughly 60) and long-lived (under 90). For two donors (one aged 18 to 29 and one aged 80 or older), the study analyzed two additional independent replicas of 1 million unique cDNA reads from the same blood draw. Age-related changes in TCR beta repertoire diversity were measured in the study by deep sequencing normalized with unique cDNA molecular identifiers. General study outcomes and caveats: Estimates of total diversity from one million sequenced T cells were regarded as lower bounds and underestimates. The long-lived group showed more naive CD4+ T cells, fewer expanded clones and increased TCR diversity than the aged group, suggesting age selection. Because the CMV infection status of the donors was unknown, age-related changes in expanded clonotypes may potentially have been confounded. As age increased, observed TCR beta diversity per million T cells dropped in a roughly linear way, and a significant reduction was already evident by age approximately 40. Since profiling was done on bulk unsorted PBMCs, naive and antigen-experienced compartments could not be conclusively compared. There was a strong correlation between observed TCR beta diversity and the percentage of naive T cells measured by flow cytometry.

The CDR3 numbers 17 residues from cysteine through phenylalanine. The kept DNA is CDR3 alone, 51 bases in frame from the first base. The germline V gene gives CDR1 as SGHTA and CDR2 as FQGNSA. V was cut back by 1 base and J by 4 bases, leaving a gap of 17 bases between them. The chain is assembled from TRBV7-2 and TRBJ2-1; the D gene cannot be resolved beyond TRBD1 or TRBD2, each matching 6 bases. What was sequenced was blood. This clonotype was obtained from a man at least 80 years old in good health. The sequence in DNA is TGTGCCAGCAGCTTAGGAGGAGGGGGGACGCCTTACAATGAGCAGTTCTTC. This sequence encodes CASSLGGGGTPYNEQFF.